This is a list of T cell receptor beta chains from one sample in a study of identical twins. Each CDR3 protein gets one entry after TCRdb re-called the 5' RACE reads with MiXCR. The table records hundreds of thousands of distinct CDR3 sequences, roughly 20% of them present only once. These same records also appear under a second study, on T cells expressing NK-cell markers.

Material for sequencing was PBMCs. These receptors came from a woman aged 18-29 years in good health. CDR3s include the opening cysteine and the closing phenylalanine or tryptophan. A D gene is named only where the DNA matches it firmly. A row's size may be missing; if present it is once, few, many or a size class.

j_call: TRBJ2-5
clone_size: NA
v_call: TRBV19
d_call: NA
cdr3_nt: TGTGCCAGTAGTAATTACGAGACCCAGTACTTC
cdr3_aa: CASSNYETQYF

j_call: TRBJ1-2
clone_size: NA
v_call: TRBV2
d_call: NA
cdr3_nt: TGTGCCAGCGGGGCAGGGCTTTATGGCTACACCTTC
cdr3_aa: CASGAGLYGYTF

j_call: TRBJ2-5
clone_size: NA
v_call: TRBV2
d_call: TRBD1
cdr3_nt: TGTGCCAGCAGTGAAATATCGGGACAGGGGATCGGGACCCAGTACTTC
cdr3_aa: CASSEISGQGIGTQYF

j_call: TRBJ2-7
clone_size: NA
v_call: TRBV11-2
d_call: TRBD2
cdr3_nt: TGTGCCAGCAGCTTGGCTAGCGGGAGATTCGAGCAGTACTTC
cdr3_aa: CASSLASGRFEQYF

j_call: TRBJ2-1
clone_size: few
v_call: TRBV20-1
d_call: NA
cdr3_nt: TGCAGTGCTAGTACGACTACTGAGCAGTTCTTC
cdr3_aa: CSASTTTEQFF

j_call: TRBJ2-3
clone_size: NA
v_call: TRBV12-3/TRBV12-4
d_call: NA
cdr3_nt: TGTGCCAGCAGTTCGGACGCTAGCACAGATACGCAGTATTTT
cdr3_aa: CASSSDASTDTQYF

j_call: TRBJ1-2
clone_size: NA
v_call: TRBV24-1
d_call: NA
cdr3_nt: TGTGCCACCAGTGATTTGCGTGGAAACGGCTACACCTTC
cdr3_aa: CATSDLRGNGYTF

j_call: TRBJ1-5
clone_size: NA
v_call: TRBV20-1
d_call: NA
cdr3_nt: TGCAGTGCTAGAGATAGGGCCAGAGTTAGCAATCAGCCCCAGCATTTT
cdr3_aa: CSARDRARVSNQPQHF

j_call: TRBJ1-6
clone_size: NA
v_call: TRBV10-3
d_call: NA
cdr3_nt: TGTGCCATCAGTGATTCCACGGGTAATTCACCCCTCCACTTT
cdr3_aa: CAISDSTGNSPLHF

j_call: TRBJ1-1
clone_size: NA
v_call: TRBV20-1
d_call: TRBD1
cdr3_nt: TGCAGTGCTAGAAAAGACAGGGCTGAGTCTGAAGCTTTCTTT
cdr3_aa: CSARKDRAESEAFF

j_call: TRBJ1-2
clone_size: NA
v_call: TRBV6-1
d_call: TRBD1
cdr3_nt: TGTGCCAGCAGCGATCAGGGGGCGCGTATCTATGGCTACACCTTC
cdr3_aa: CASSDQGARIYGYTF

j_call: TRBJ1-3
clone_size: few
v_call: TRBV5-1
d_call: NA
cdr3_nt: TGCGCCAGCAGCCCCGTCCCCCAGGGCAACACCATATATTTT
cdr3_aa: CASSPVPQGNTIYF

j_call: TRBJ2-3
clone_size: NA
v_call: TRBV20-1
d_call: TRBD2
cdr3_nt: TGCAGTGCTCCTAGCGGGAGGGCTGGAGATACGCAGTATTTT
cdr3_aa: CSAPSGRAGDTQYF

j_call: TRBJ2-5
clone_size: few
v_call: TRBV15
d_call: NA
cdr3_nt: TGTGCCACCAGCAGAGATATTAAAGGGGGCCAAGAGACCCAGTACTTC
cdr3_aa: CATSRDIKGGQETQYF

j_call: TRBJ2-3
clone_size: NA
v_call: TRBV5-1
d_call: NA
cdr3_nt: TGCGCCAGCAGCCCCGGGGAGCCGGCAGATACGCAGTATTTT
cdr3_aa: CASSPGEPADTQYF

j_call: TRBJ2-7
clone_size: few
v_call: TRBV5-1
d_call: TRBD1
cdr3_nt: TGCGCCAGCAGCTTGAACCGGGACAGGGGTAGAAACGAGCAGTACTTC
cdr3_aa: CASSLNRDRGRNEQYF

j_call: TRBJ2-1
clone_size: NA
v_call: TRBV20-1
d_call: TRBD2
cdr3_nt: TGCAGTGCTCTCCCTGGGCTAGCGGGAGGGGAGCAGTTCTTC
cdr3_aa: CSALPGLAGGEQFF

j_call: TRBJ2-2
clone_size: NA
v_call: TRBV7-8
d_call: TRBD2
cdr3_nt: TGTGCCAGCAGCTCTCTAGCGGGAGGGCCCTCCGGGGAGCTGTTTTTT
cdr3_aa: CASSSLAGGPSGELFF

j_call: TRBJ2-7
clone_size: NA
v_call: TRBV7-6
d_call: NA
cdr3_nt: TGTGCCAGCAGCCCGAGGGGGATCGGGTACGAGCAGTACTTC
cdr3_aa: CASSPRGIGYEQYF

j_call: TRBJ2-5
clone_size: NA
v_call: TRBV29-1
d_call: TRBD2
cdr3_nt: TGCAGCGCGACTAGCGGCCAAGAGACCCAGTACTTC
cdr3_aa: CSATSGQETQYF

j_call: TRBJ2-1
clone_size: few
v_call: TRBV29-1
d_call: NA
cdr3_nt: TGCGGGGGGGGCTCTTACAATGAGCAGTTCTTC
cdr3_aa: CGGGSYNEQFF

j_call: TRBJ2-1
clone_size: NA
v_call: TRBV12-3/TRBV12-4
d_call: TRBD1
cdr3_nt: TGTGCCAGCAGTCCGGGGACAGACAATGAGCAGTTCTTC
cdr3_aa: CASSPGTDNEQFF

j_call: TRBJ2-5
clone_size: NA
v_call: TRBV6-1
d_call: TRBD2
cdr3_nt: TGTGCCAGCTGGAATCCGTCAGGCGGGGGAGGTCTCCGGGAGACCCAGTACTTC
cdr3_aa: CASWNPSGGGGLRETQYF

j_call: TRBJ1-5
clone_size: NA
v_call: TRBV29-1
d_call: NA
cdr3_nt: TGCAGCGCTCTTAATCAGCCCCAGCATTTT
cdr3_aa: CSALNQPQHF

j_call: TRBJ2-7
clone_size: many
v_call: TRBV20-1
d_call: TRBD2
cdr3_nt: TGCAGTGCTATTCCAGGGACTAGCGGCTACGAGCAGTACTTC
cdr3_aa: CSAIPGTSGYEQYF

j_call: TRBJ2-6
clone_size: NA
v_call: TRBV10-3
d_call: TRBD2
cdr3_nt: TGTGCCATAGAGAGTAGCGGGATTCACTCTGGGGCCAACGTCCTGACTTTC
cdr3_aa: CAIESSGIHSGANVLTF

j_call: TRBJ1-1
clone_size: NA
v_call: TRBV2
d_call: NA
cdr3_nt: TGTGCCAGCAGTGGGTTCAGGGCCGCGGTTGAAGCTTTCTTT
cdr3_aa: CASSGFRAAVEAFF

j_call: TRBJ2-7
clone_size: NA
v_call: TRBV6-4
d_call: NA
cdr3_nt: TGTGCCTGCGCAGTCTACGAGCAGTACTTC
cdr3_aa: CACAVYEQYF

j_call: TRBJ2-7
clone_size: few
v_call: TRBV10-3
d_call: NA
cdr3_nt: TGTGCCATCAGTGAGTCGGATGGGGCTTACGAGCAGTACTTC
cdr3_aa: CAISESDGAYEQYF

j_call: TRBJ2-7
clone_size: NA
v_call: TRBV9
d_call: NA
cdr3_nt: TGTGCCAGCAGCGTAAGTACTAGCTACGAGCAGTACTTC
cdr3_aa: CASSVSTSYEQYF

j_call: TRBJ2-1
clone_size: NA
v_call: TRBV6-5
d_call: NA
cdr3_nt: TGTGCCAGCAGTTACCTCAGATCCCTCTACAATGAGCAGTTCTTC
cdr3_aa: CASSYLRSLYNEQFF

j_call: TRBJ2-7
clone_size: few
v_call: TRBV5-1
d_call: NA
cdr3_nt: TGCGCCAGCAGCTCCCGGGACGGGCGCCCCTACGAGCAGTACTTC
cdr3_aa: CASSSRDGRPYEQYF

j_call: TRBJ1-2
clone_size: NA
v_call: TRBV27
d_call: TRBD1
cdr3_nt: TGTGCCAGCAGTTTATCGCCAGGGGGAGGTGGCTACACCTTC
cdr3_aa: CASSLSPGGGGYTF

j_call: TRBJ2-7
clone_size: few
v_call: TRBV20-1
d_call: NA
cdr3_nt: TGCAGTGCTAGAACAGATCAGAACGAGCAGTACTTC
cdr3_aa: CSARTDQNEQYF

j_call: TRBJ2-1
clone_size: many
v_call: TRBV12-3/TRBV12-4
d_call: TRBD2
cdr3_nt: TGTGCCAGCAGTTCCTCGGGACTATTGGTACAGGAGCAGTTCTTC
cdr3_aa: CASSSSGLLVQEQFF

j_call: TRBJ1-2
clone_size: few
v_call: TRBV9
d_call: NA
cdr3_nt: TGTGCCAGCAGCGGATCCCTCCCGGGTGAGGATGGCTACACCTTC
cdr3_aa: CASSGSLPGEDGYTF

j_call: TRBJ2-7
clone_size: few
v_call: TRBV19
d_call: TRBD1
cdr3_nt: TGTGCCAGTAGTATAGATGGGACAGGTCCCTACGAGCAGTACTTC
cdr3_aa: CASSIDGTGPYEQYF

j_call: TRBJ2-1
clone_size: few
v_call: TRBV6-1
d_call: NA
cdr3_nt: TGTGCCAGCAGGTCCGGGACTCCCTCCTACAATGAGCAGTTCTTC
cdr3_aa: CASRSGTPSYNEQFF

j_call: TRBJ2-7
clone_size: NA
v_call: TRBV4-2
d_call: TRBD2
cdr3_nt: TGTGCCAGCAGCCAAGATTCGGGGGGGGCCTACGAGCAGTACTTC
cdr3_aa: CASSQDSGGAYEQYF

j_call: TRBJ1-4
clone_size: NA
v_call: TRBV12-3/TRBV12-4
d_call: NA
cdr3_nt: TGTGCCAGCAGCACTAATGAAAAACTGTTTTTT
cdr3_aa: CASSTNEKLFF

j_call: TRBJ1-2
clone_size: few
v_call: TRBV7-9
d_call: NA
cdr3_nt: TGTGCCAGCAGCCCGACAGCTTACACCTTC
cdr3_aa: CASSPTAYTF

j_call: TRBJ1-1
clone_size: few
v_call: TRBV7-2
d_call: NA
cdr3_nt: TGTGCCAGCAGCTTAGCGCTCCTGGGCTTGAACACTGAAGCTTTCTTT
cdr3_aa: CASSLALLGLNTEAFF